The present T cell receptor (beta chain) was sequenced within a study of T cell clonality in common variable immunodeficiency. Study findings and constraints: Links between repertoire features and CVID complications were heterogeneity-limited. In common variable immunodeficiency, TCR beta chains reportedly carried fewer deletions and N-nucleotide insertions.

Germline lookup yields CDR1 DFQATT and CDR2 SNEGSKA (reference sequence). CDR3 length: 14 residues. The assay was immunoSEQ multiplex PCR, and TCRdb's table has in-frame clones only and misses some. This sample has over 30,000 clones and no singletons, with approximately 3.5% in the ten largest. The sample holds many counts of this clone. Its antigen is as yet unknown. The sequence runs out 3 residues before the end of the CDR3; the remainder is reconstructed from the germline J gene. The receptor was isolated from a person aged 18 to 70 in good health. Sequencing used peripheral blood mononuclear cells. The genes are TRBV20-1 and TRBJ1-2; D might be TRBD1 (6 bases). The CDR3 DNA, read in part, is TGCAGTGCTCTTCGGGGGGGCATGGGGCAGGGC. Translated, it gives CSALRGGMGQG. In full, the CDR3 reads CSALRGGMGQGYTF.